This T cell receptor beta chain was identified in a study of blood T cell repertoires in COVID-19. The wider study: COVID-19 samples collected from the United States, Italy and Spain covered acute and convalescent phases. T cells, B-cell-depleted T cells, or PBMCs supplied cDNA or gDNA.

TCRdb's copy holds only in-frame clones and misses some; the assay was immunoSEQ multiplex PCR. The data show over 100,000 clones, with 75% to 90% seen just once and approximately 0.77% held by the top ten. The CDR3 contains 14 residues. Germline V CDR1 and CDR2: SNHLY, FYNNEI. V dropped 2 bases and J dropped 6; count of bases not matched to a gene: 1. This receptor was taken from a woman between 65 and 79 years old with acute or convalescent COVID-19. This rearrangement joins TRBV2 to TRBJ2-1, with 10 positions matching TRBD2. The sequencing input was peripheral blood. The CDR3 nucleotides are TGTGCCAGCAGTGAACAGCGGGGGGGCAATGAGCAGTTCTTC. Protein product: CASSEQRGGNEQFF.